The rows below give T cell receptor beta chains drawn from one sample of a study of blood T cell repertoires in COVID-19. Data came from immunoSEQ multiplex PCR; TCRdb stores just in-frame clones and leaves some out. Counted here are about 260,000 clones, about 80% occurring once; the ten biggest clones make up 1.5% to 2%. Sequencing was carried out using peripheral blood. All receptors come from a woman of 80 years or more with acute or convalescent COVID-19. Each CDR3 is given with its conserved first and last residue.

CDR3 length: 17
V gene: TRBV9
J gene: TRBJ2-3
CDR3 protein: CASSVRGTSGYTDTQYF

CDR3 length: 15
V gene: TRBV5-1
J gene: TRBJ1-6
CDR3 protein: CASSLSAGWNSPLHF

CDR3 length: 15
V gene: TRBV7-2
J gene: TRBJ1-6
CDR3 protein: CASSLYGRNNSPLHF

CDR3 length: 17
V gene: TRBV6-2/TRBV6-3
J gene: TRBJ2-6
CDR3 protein: CASSPNVGGVGANVLTF

CDR3 length: 14
V gene: TRBV7-3
J gene: TRBJ1-1
CDR3 protein: CASSPGQGFAEAFF

CDR3 length: 13
V gene: TRBV7-7
J gene: TRBJ2-1
CDR3 protein: CASSPRGNNEQFF

CDR3 length: 13
V gene: TRBV18
J gene: TRBJ1-5
CDR3 protein: CASSEQDNQPQHF

CDR3 length: 14
V gene: TRBV9
J gene: TRBJ2-2
CDR3 protein: CASSVAPQAGELFF

CDR3 length: 17
V gene: TRBV6-1
J gene: TRBJ2-1
CDR3 protein: CASSEGKGAYPWNEQFF

CDR3 length: 15
V gene: TRBV6-1
J gene: TRBJ2-1
CDR3 protein: CASSDPRGGGYEQFF

CDR3 length: 13
V gene: TRBV3-1/TRBV3-2
J gene: TRBJ1-1
CDR3 protein: CASSLEGDTEAFF

CDR3 length: 16
V gene: TRBV2
J gene: TRBJ1-3
CDR3 protein: CASSDDRGFSGNTIYF

CDR3 length: 15
V gene: TRBV9
J gene: TRBJ1-2
CDR3 protein: CASSAAPGVSYGYTF

CDR3 length: 16
V gene: TRBV6-2/TRBV6-3
J gene: TRBJ1-5
CDR3 protein: CASSYGGDRDNQPQHF

CDR3 length: 17
V gene: TRBV7-9
J gene: TRBJ2-7
CDR3 protein: CASSPRGGALAVSEQYF

CDR3 length: 16
V gene: TRBV28
J gene: TRBJ2-3
CDR3 protein: CASSLWTGSSTDTQYF

CDR3 length: 15
V gene: TRBV15
J gene: TRBJ2-7
CDR3 protein: CATSSPGGGLNEQYF

CDR3 length: 12
V gene: TRBV3-1/TRBV3-2
J gene: TRBJ2-7
CDR3 protein: CASSQGYGGQYF

CDR3 length: 15
V gene: TRBV28
J gene: TRBJ1-6
CDR3 protein: CASSLRQGANSPLHF

CDR3 length: 15
V gene: TRBV2
J gene: TRBJ2-1
CDR3 protein: CASSEARANYNEQFF

CDR3 length: 15
V gene: TRBV18
J gene: TRBJ1-4
CDR3 protein: CASSPTMSTNEKLFF

CDR3 length: 13
V gene: TRBV6-2/TRBV6-3
J gene: TRBJ1-3
CDR3 protein: CASSMTGGNTIYF

CDR3 length: 13
V gene: TRBV9
J gene: TRBJ2-7
CDR3 protein: CASSGWTEGEQYF

CDR3 length: 18
V gene: TRBV7-2
J gene: TRBJ1-2
CDR3 protein: CASSLEAGSRFRNYGYTF

CDR3 length: 17
V gene: TRBV28
J gene: TRBJ2-1
CDR3 protein: CASSFSGSGRAYNEQFF

CDR3 length: 15
V gene: TRBV25-1
J gene: TRBJ1-5
CDR3 protein: CASSDSTGGNQPQHF

CDR3 length: 14
V gene: TRBV29-1
J gene: TRBJ2-5
CDR3 protein: CSVFPRESRETQYF

CDR3 length: 15
V gene: TRBV3-1/TRBV3-2
J gene: TRBJ2-3
CDR3 protein: CASSWGQGDTDTQYF

CDR3 length: 14
V gene: TRBV7-3
J gene: TRBJ1-1
CDR3 protein: CASSLSGGNTEAFF

CDR3 length: 13
V gene: TRBV29-1
J gene: TRBJ1-2
CDR3 protein: CSVEDVQEDGYTF

CDR3 length: 12
V gene: TRBV5-5
J gene: TRBJ2-7
CDR3 protein: CASSGSSYEQYF

CDR3 length: 15
V gene: TRBV3-1/TRBV3-2
J gene: TRBJ2-1
CDR3 protein: CASSWDRSSYNEQFF

CDR3 length: 15
V gene: TRBV7-6
J gene: TRBJ2-3
CDR3 protein: CASSLGGLTQDTQYF

CDR3 length: 13
V gene: TRBV12-3/TRBV12-4
J gene: TRBJ2-5
CDR3 protein: CASSLAPQETQYF

CDR3 length: 16
V gene: TRBV27
J gene: TRBJ2-3
CDR3 protein: CASSLWSGVGTDTQYF

CDR3 length: 17
V gene: TRBV11-2
J gene: TRBJ1-1
CDR3 protein: CASSLGVNRGLLSEAFF

CDR3 length: 15
V gene: TRBV11-3
J gene: TRBJ2-2
CDR3 protein: CASSSDRAGTGELFF

CDR3 length: 13
V gene: TRBV7-2
J gene: TRBJ2-2
CDR3 protein: CASSVIATGELFF

CDR3 length: 15
V gene: TRBV7-2
J gene: TRBJ1-5
CDR3 protein: CASSPTGTGDQPQHF

CDR3 length: 14
V gene: TRBV5-1
J gene: TRBJ1-2
CDR3 protein: CASSRDRAAYGYTF

CDR3 length: 14
V gene: TRBV27
J gene: TRBJ1-1
CDR3 protein: CASELAEMNTEAFF

CDR3 length: 18
V gene: TRBV25-1
J gene: TRBJ1-3
CDR3 protein: CASTYLQAGRAVGNTIYF